Below are 24 T cell receptor beta chains sequenced from a single sample in a study of T-cell reconstitution after alpha-beta-depleted transplantation in children. Molecular barcoding with unique molecular identifiers was used for the TCRbeta library. Each CDR3 protein gets one entry after TCRdb re-called the PCR reads with MiXCR. The table includes some 550,000 distinct CDR3 sequences, 23% detected once. This sample comprised PBMCs, mostly from graft donor cells, obtained 360 days after TCRalphabeta/CD19-depleted stem cell transplant. All receptors derive from a boy under two years old who had a stem cell transplant for acute myeloid leukemia, so the T cells may come from the graft donor.

This clonotype was counted ten times or more. The chain joins TRBV7-9 to TRBJ2-3; D gene ambiguous. Germline V gene lookup returns CDR1 SEHNR and CDR2 FQNEAQ (reference sequence). The length of the CDR3 is 15 residues. V was trimmed by 5 bases and J by 2 bases, leaving 14 bases between them. The chain's CDR3 is CASSPRHKFTDTQYF. In DNA, the CDR3 is TGTGCCAGCAGCCCGAGACATAAATTCACAGATACGCAGTATTTT. Full variable domain (missing parts from reference TRBV7-9 and TRBJ2-3): DTGVSQNPRHKITKRGQNVTFRCDPISEHNRLYWYRQTLGQGPEFLTYFQNEAQLEKSRLLSDRFSAERPKGSFSTLEIQRTEQGDSAMYLCASSPRHKFTDTQYFGPGTRLTVL.

The rearrangement uses TRBV5-1 and TRBJ2-1, with 10 bases lining up with TRBD2. The V gene end was trimmed by 1 base and the J gene end by 9 bases; junction bases not matched to a gene: 7. Germline CDR1 and CDR2: SGHRS and YFSETQ. This CDR3 contains 15 residues. The CDR3 DNA follows: TGCGCCAGCAGCTTGTGGGCTAGCGGGGGCGGTGAGCAGTTCTTC. Protein product: CASSLWASGGGEQFF.

This clonotype was seen only once. This chain uses TRBV27 with TRBJ2-2; TRBD2 matches at 9 bases. J lost 6 bases, V lost 5 bases, and 7 bases had no gene match. In germline, CDR1 is MNHEY, CDR2 SMNVEV (reference sequence). CDR3 length equals 15 residues. The CDR3 here is CASSLGGLAPGELFF. CDR3 nucleotides: TGTGCCAGCAGTCTAGGGGGACTAGCCCCCGGGGAGCTGTTTTTT.

The sample holds a few counts of this clonotype. This sequence joins TRBV12-3 or TRBV12-4 and TRBJ2-5; D not certain. Between the trimmed V and J ends, which lost 5 bases and 2 bases, there was a span of 15 bases. The length of the CDR3 is 15 residues. The CDR3 region has the DNA TGTGCCAGCAGTCCAAGGGCAGGCCTACAAGAGACCCAGTACTTC. Protein: CASSPRAGLQETQYF.

Comments on this clonotype: One end of the junction does not line up with germline, which may come from a read error. The gene calls are TRBV6-6 and TRBJ2-1; 9 bases align to TRBD2. Germline V gene sequence: CDR1 MNHNY, CDR2 SVGAGI (reference sequence). The CDR3 sequence is 12 residues long. In DNA, the CDR3 is TGTGCCAGCAGTTACGGGACTAGCCTGTCTCTCTTC. It encodes CASSYGTSLSLF.

J is TRBJ1-1 and V is TRBV6-5, with D possibly matching TRBD1 (6 bases). This CDR3 has 13 amino acids. Germline CDR1 and CDR2: MNHEY and SVGAGI. The ends were cut back, 2 bases at V and 5 bases at J, with 9 bases in the middle. CDR3 sequence: CASSYMRGTEAFF. Written as DNA, the CDR3 is TGTGCCAGCAGTTACATGAGGGGGACTGAAGCTTTCTTT.

This chain uses TRBV20-1 with TRBJ2-3; no reliable D call. Germline loops: CDR1 DFQATT, CDR2 SNEGSKA (reference sequence). Trimming pared 3 bases from V and 1 base from J, leaving 11 bases between. The CDR3 covers 14 residues. CDR3 amino acids: CSASGTSRTDTQYF. CDR3 coding DNA: TGCAGTGCTAGCGGTACCTCTCGCACAGATACGCAGTATTTT.

The chain recombines TRBV4-3 with TRBJ2-1; possibly TRBD1 for D (6 bases). CDR3 length: 14 residues. Germline CDR1 LGHNA, CDR2 YSLEER. The V and J ends lost 4 bases and 8 bases respectively, with 15 bases between them. CDR3 sequence: CASSPAGDEDEQFF. The CDR3 coding sequence is TGCGCCAGCAGCCCCGCAGGGGACGAGGATGAGCAGTTCTTC.

This rearrangement joins TRBV6-1 to TRBJ2-5, with 15 bases that match TRBD2. V gave up 8 bases and J gave up 5 bases; unmatched junction bases: 6. CDR3 length: 15 amino acids. Germline lookup yields CDR1 MNHNS and CDR2 SASEGT. CDR3 amino acids: CASSGTSGGRETQYF. The CDR3 DNA is TGTGCCAGCTCGGGGACTAGCGGGGGGAGGGAGACCCAGTACTTC.

This clonotype occurred a few times. The rearrangement links TRBV20-1 to TRBJ1-3; D may be TRBD1 (5 bases). The CDR3 spans 15 residues. Germline V lookup: CDR1 DFQATT, CDR2 SNEGSKA (reference sequence). Trimming took 1 base from V and 3 from J, leaving 13 bases between them. The CDR3 bases are TGCAGTGCTAGAGTCGGCAGGGCAATTGGAAACACCATATATTTT. Encoded protein: CSARVGRAIGNTIYF.

There are many counts of this clonotype. This chain connects TRBV29-1 to TRBJ2-1; 12 nucleotides line up with TRBD2. CDR1 SQVTM and CDR2 ANQGSEA come from the germline V gene. J lost 9 bases, V lost 4 bases, and 4 bases had no gene match. The CDR3 is made up of 13 amino acids. CDR3 sequence: CSVGKLAGGEQFF. CDR3 DNA: TGCAGCGTTGGAAAACTAGCGGGGGGTGAGCAGTTCTTC.

In its sample, this clonotype was seen a few times. The V and J genes are TRBV12-3 or TRBV12-4 and TRBJ1-5; perhaps TRBD1 as D (6 bases). The CDR3 contains 15 residues. V was clipped by 9 bases and J by 0 bases, with 15 bases between them. Here the CDR3 reads CASSSKGVSNQPQHF. For the CDR3, the DNA is TGTGCCAGTTCCTCTAAGGGGGTTAGCAATCAGCCCCAGCATTTT.

The table lists this clonotype with a few counts. The chain joins TRBV20-1 to TRBJ2-5; the match to TRBD2 covers 16 bases. J lost 1 base, V lost 6 bases, and 5 bases had no gene match. The CDR3 has 16 residues. The V gene's germline CDR1 is DFQATT and CDR2 SNEGSKA (reference sequence). Written as DNA, the CDR3 is TGCAGTGCCGCTGGGACTAGCGGGGGGGGCCAAGAGACCCAGTACTTC. Translating gives CSAAGTSGGGQETQYF.

Worth noting for this clonotype: A much more abundant neighbour one base away suggests this may be a read error. V gene TRBV24-1 combines with J gene TRBJ2-5; D possibly corresponds to TRBD2 (6 bases). The DNA end is a closer match to TRBJ2-1, so the J assignment may be wrong. The CDR3 sequence is 14 residues long. From germline, CDR1 is KGHDR and CDR2 SFDVKD. The DNA of the CDR3 is TGTGCCACCAGTGACGGAGGGATCCAAGAGACCCAGTTCTTC. Its translation: CATSDGGIQETQFF.

In its sample, this clonotype was seen many times. V gene TRBV12-3 or TRBV12-4 combines with J gene TRBJ1-3; D unresolved. The CDR3 length is 16 residues. The V and J ends lost 4 bases and 0 bases respectively, with 13 bases between them. The CDR3 bases are TGTGCCAGCAGTTCCCCCCACAGCTACTCTGGAAACACCATATATTTT. Protein product: CASSSPHSYSGNTIYF.

The V gene is TRBV11-3, the J gene TRBJ1-3, with D unresolved. CDR1 and CDR2 (germline): SGHNT, YENEEA. V lost 1 base, J lost 0 bases, and 22 bases lay in between. The length of the CDR3 is 20 residues. This CDR3 is CASSLGGWHGRRTSGNTIYF. CDR3 nucleotides: TGTGCCAGCAGCTTAGGAGGCTGGCACGGCCGCAGGACCTCTGGAAACACCATATATTTT.

In its sample, this clonotype was seen a few times. J is TRBJ2-4 and V is TRBV7-8; D is ambiguous. This CDR3 has 16 residues. The V end lost 5 bases, the J end lost 0 bases, and 14 bases lay between the germline ends. Looked up from germline, CDR1 is SGHVS and CDR2 is FQNEAQ. The CDR3 is CASSPRRDLAKNIQYF. Here the CDR3 DNA reads TGTGCCAGCAGCCCACGTAGGGATTTAGCCAAAAACATTCAGTACTTC.

V is TRBV11-3 and J is TRBJ1-4; no clear D. This CDR3 has 11 residues. Trimming removed 1 base at V and 14 bases at J, with 8 bases between. The V gene's germline CDR1 is SGHNT and CDR2 YENEEA. The CDR3 DNA sequence: TGTGCCAGCAGCTTAGTTAGTGGGCTGTTTTTT. Translated: CASSLVSGLFF.

At least ten counts were recorded for this clonotype. The genes are TRBV12-3 or TRBV12-4 and TRBJ1-1; perhaps TRBD1 as D (6 bases). The CDR3 extends over 15 amino acids. V lost 6 bases, J lost 1 base, and 15 bases lay in between. The CDR3 bases are TGTGCCAGCAGCATATGGACAGAACAGAACACTGAAGCTTTCTTT. Protein sequence: CASSIWTEQNTEAFF.

The chain recombines TRBV28 with TRBJ2-2; TRBD1 matches 9 bases. Per the germline V gene, CDR1 is MDHEN and CDR2 is SYDVKM. With 1 base clipped from V and 1 base from J, the junction kept 4 bases outside the gene matches. CDR3 length: 17 residues. The CDR3 DNA sequence: TGTGCCAGCAGTTTATCCGGGACAGGGATGAACACCGGGGAGCTGTTTTTT. This gives the protein CASSLSGTGMNTGELFF.

V and J are TRBV4-3 and TRBJ1-1, with no clear D. Germline V gives CDR1 LGHNA, CDR2 YSLEER. V gave up 0 bases and J gave up 2 bases, with 10 bases separating them. The length of the CDR3 is 15 residues. The CDR3 region is CASSQEPLLNTEAFF. DNA for the CDR3: TGCGCCAGCAGCCAAGAGCCGTTATTAAACACTGAAGCTTTCTTT.

V gene TRBV7-2 combines with J gene TRBJ2-7; 12 bases map to TRBD2. The V and J ends lost 6 bases and 0 bases, in that order; junction bases with no gene match: 6. The CDR3 is 16 residues long. The V gene's germline CDR1 is SGHTA and CDR2 FQGNSA. DNA for the CDR3: TGTGCCAGCAGTCAACGGACTAGCGGGGACTCCTACGAGCAGTACTTC. This codes for CASSQRTSGDSYEQYF.

V is TRBV11-2 and J is TRBJ2-7; 9 positions match TRBD1. CDR1 is SGHAT and CDR2 is FQNNGV in the germline V gene. J lost 3 bases, V lost 2 bases, and 17 bases had no gene match. This CDR3 has 19 amino acids. CDR3 sequence: CASSLLSGQGHHPGYEQYF. The CDR3 DNA sequence: TGTGCCAGCAGCTTATTGTCGGGACAGGGACACCACCCGGGCTACGAGCAGTACTTC.

V is TRBV7-2 and J is TRBJ2-1, with D unclear. V lost 5 bases and J 0 bases, leaving 11 bases between the germline ends. The CDR3 runs to 15 residues. Germline assignment: CDR1 SGHTA and CDR2 FQGNSA. CDR3 nucleotides: TGTGCCAGCAGCCGTCAGATAAGCTCCTACAATGAGCAGTTCTTC. Its protein is CASSRQISSYNEQFF. Supplemented by reference TRBV7-2 and TRBJ2-1, the full variable domain reads GAGVSQSPSNKVTEKGKDVELRCDPISGHTALYWYRQSLGQGLEFLIYFQGNSAPDKSGLPSDRFSAERTGGSVSTLTIQRTQQEDSAVYLCASSRQISSYNEQFFGPGTRLTVL.